What follows is one TCR beta chain and its context. This table comes from immunoSEQ multiplex PCR, and its TCRdb copy is limited to in-frame clones, with some not included. Found here are approximately 410,000 clones, around 92% of them singletons; the top ten hold less than 2%. This sample is part of a study of Ad26.COV2.S vaccination and SARS-CoV-2 variants. Described treatment: roughly 20 received Ad26.COV2.S at low or high dose, single or two shots; a few received placebo; per-sample allocation not given. Samples analyzed were those drawn on day 63 after the first vaccine or placebo injection. The receptor comes from a person aged 18-65 years who received the Ad26.COV2.S COVID-19 vaccine or a placebo. Sequencing was performed on peripheral blood, taken in a trial of Ad26.COV2.S vaccine versus placebo.

The CDR3 loop is CATSSPRGANVLTF. The CDR3 nucleotides read TGTGCCACCAGCAGCCCCCGGGGGGCCAACGTCCTGACTTTC. The genes are TRBV15 and TRBJ2-6; D uncertain. Germline lookup yields CDR1 LNHNV and CDR2 YYDKDF (reference sequence). The CDR3 covers 14 residues. Trimming took 3 bases from V and 4 from J, leaving 7 bases between them.